The clone carrying this T cell receptor (beta chain) was counted only a few times. The germline gene is not matched at one end of the junction; a read error may be the cause. This sample was included in a study of blood T cells in healthy people across ages. Every donor contributed roughly 10 milliliters of peripheral blood by blood draw. Germline assignment: CDR1 SGHRS and CDR2 YFSETQ. This CDR3 is 14 amino acids long. Then a second PCR, running roughly 7 to 11 cycles, was carried out with a sample-barcoded 5' primer and a J-beta primer mix. A template-switch adaptor containing 12 random nucleotides labeled each cDNA molecule. TCRdb reanalysed the 5' RACE reads using MiXCR and keeps one entry per CDR3 protein. In the table there are fewer than 800,000 distinct CDR3 sequences, about 21% of which are singletons.

This sequence originates from a man aged 65-85 years in good health. Sequencing used blood. The chain couples TRBV5-1 to TRBJ1-1; D not certain. Here the CDR3 reads CASSSGLVNTETFF. The CDR3 bases are TGCGCCAGCAGCTCGGGCCTCGTGAACACTGAAACTTTCTTT.